One and the same sample provided the 16 T cell receptor beta chains below, sequenced in a study of naive and memory T cell subsets. Treatment specified: skin biopsy from PPD injection site in Mantoux-positive individual. A UMI-containing oligonucleotide was joined by 3' ligation to the TCR cDNA template. Four PCR rounds used nested alpha and beta constant region primers plus the SP2 primer. Each CDR3 protein gets one entry after TCRdb re-called the UMI-ligation and nested PCR reads with MiXCR. The repertoire consists of more than 30,000 distinct CDR3 sequences, with more than 6.5% occurring once and the leading ten covering 3% to 3.5%. The source was skin, collected from a tuberculin skin test site. Source of these receptors: an adult in good health.

This clonotype is medium-sized (0.01 to 0.1%) by share. The genes are TRBV5-1 and TRBJ2-3; D possibly corresponds to TRBD2 (6 bases). Germline CDR1 and CDR2: SGHRS and YFSETQ. This CDR3 has 15 amino acids. The V and J ends lost 0 bases and 3 bases respectively, with 11 bases between them. The CDR3 protein is CASSLDGGATDTQYF. The CDR3 DNA is TGCGCCAGCAGCTTGGATGGAGGGGCGACAGATACGCAGTATTTT.

This clonotype appeared many times. The chain is built from TRBV20-1 and TRBJ1-2, with 7 bases aligning to TRBD1. V was clipped by 5 bases and J by 5 bases; unmatched bases: 11. CDR1 DFQATT and CDR2 SNEGSKA come from the germline V gene (reference sequence). The CDR3 extends over 14 amino acids. The DNA for the CDR3 is TGCAGTGCTCCTGGGGAGGGGGCACTGTATGGCTACACCTTC. Its translation: CSAPGEGALYGYTF.

This clonotype was detected ten times or more. The V and J genes are TRBV18 and TRBJ2-7; 7 bases align to TRBD2. V shed 3 bases, J shed 7 bases, and the junction held 3 bases outside the gene matches. Germline V lookup: CDR1 KGHSH, CDR2 LQKENI. The CDR3 length is 12 residues. The CDR3 DNA reads TGTGCCAGCTCACCGGCTAGCGGAGAGCAGTACTTC. Encoded protein: CASSPASGEQYF.

This clonotype was counted a few times. J is TRBJ2-7 and V is TRBV2; TRBD2 is a possible D gene (6 bases). The CDR3 runs to 14 residues. Germline lookup yields CDR1 SNHLY and CDR2 FYNNEI. Trimming removed 2 bases at V and 2 bases at J, with 10 bases between. As DNA, the CDR3 is TGTGCCAGCAGTGAATGGCGGGGCCCCTACGAGCAGTACTTC. Amino acids: CASSEWRGPYEQYF.

J is TRBJ2-2 and V is TRBV11-2; perhaps TRBD2 as D (6 bases). The CDR3 spans 17 residues. The V and J ends lost 2 bases and 7 bases respectively, with 20 bases between them. Looked up from germline, CDR1 is SGHAT and CDR2 is FQNNGV. The CDR3 coding sequence is TGTGCCAGCAGCTTAACCGGGACTGCGAGATTCCGCGGGGAGCTGTTTTTT. Translation: CASSLTGTARFRGELFF.

This clonotype was seen at least ten times. The chain recombines TRBV12-3 or TRBV12-4 with TRBJ1-1; D ambiguous. The CDR3 consists of 11 residues. V was clipped by 1 base and J by 7 bases, with 4 bases between them. DNA for the CDR3: TGTGCCAGCAGTTTAGGAGTTGAAGCTTTCTTT. This codes for CASSLGVEAFF.

This clonotype has a count of ten or more. This chain links TRBV25-1 with TRBJ1-2; the match to TRBD1 covers 9 bases. V lost 7 bases, J lost 6 bases, and 9 bases stayed unmatched. Per the germline V gene, CDR1 is MGHDK and CDR2 is SYGVNS. The CDR3 is 14 residues long. The CDR3 region is CASTRQGDQNGYTF. DNA for the CDR3: TGTGCCAGCACGAGACAGGGGGATCAGAATGGCTACACCTTC.

This clonotype has at least ten counts. The rearrangement joins TRBV27 to TRBJ2-1, with D maybe TRBD2 (5 bases). CDR1 MNHEY and CDR2 SMNVEV come from the germline V gene (reference sequence). V lost 5 bases and J 2 bases, leaving 16 bases between the germline ends. This CDR3 region has 16 residues. CDR3 DNA: TGTGCCAGCAGTCCCCCCCTACTAGGCGCCTACAATGAGCAGTTCTTC. Its translation: CASSPPLLGAYNEQFF.

This clonotype occurred a few times. The chain links TRBV21-1 to TRBJ1-6; the D call TRBD1 from the table was never checked on the DNA. TRBV21-1 is noted as a pseudogene. The CDR3 runs 17 residues. The CDR3 reads CASSKKGGQTSTSSLHF. In DNA, the CDR3 is TGTGCCAGCAGCAAAAAGGGGGGACAAACGTCAACCTCATCCCTCCACTTT.

This clonotype was recorded many times. The rearrangement links TRBV7-9 to TRBJ2-2; D is undetermined. Trimming left V 5 bases short and J 3 bases short, with 13 bases between. CDR3 length: 15 residues. CDR1 and CDR2 from the germline V gene are SEHNR and FQNEAQ (reference sequence). The CDR3 protein is CASSRLLGDTGELFF. The CDR3 nucleotides read TGTGCCAGCAGCCGACTCCTTGGGGACACCGGGGAGCTGTTTTTT.

The V and J genes are TRBV5-1 and TRBJ1-2; 10 bases fit TRBD1. The V segment lost 3 bases and the J segment 3 bases; nucleotides outside the gene matches: 5. Germline assignment: CDR1 SGHRS and CDR2 YFSETQ. This CDR3 is built from 15 residues. For the CDR3, the DNA is TGCGCCAGCAGCTCCAGACAGGGGGCGGACTATGGCTACACCTTC. It yields the protein CASSSRQGADYGYTF.

The rearrangement joins TRBV5-1 to TRBJ2-3, with D perhaps given as TRBD1 or TRBD2 (5 bases each). Trimming removed 3 bases at V and 1 base at J, with 9 bases between. CDR3 length: 14 amino acids. Germline assignment: CDR1 SGHRS and CDR2 YFSETQ. Here the CDR3 DNA reads TGCGCCAGCAGCTCGTTGGGGGGCACAGATACGCAGTATTTT. Amino acids: CASSSLGGTDTQYF.

This clonotype was recorded only once. This CDR3 is missing its conserved last phenylalanine or tryptophan, likely due to a read error. The chain is built from TRBV3-1 and TRBJ2-3, with unresolved D. Germline V gene data show CDR1 as LGHDT and CDR2 as YNNKEL (reference sequence). V shed 5 bases and J shed 1 base, with 10 bases lying between them. The CDR3 runs 14 residues. The CDR3 region is CASSSSRGTDTQYS. The CDR3 bases are TGTGCCAGCAGCAGTAGTAGGGGCACAGATACGCAGTATTCT.

This clonotype was seen repeatedly, ten times or more. A read error is possible here, since a much larger clone lies one base away. The chain has TRBV7-9 and TRBJ2-1; D gene unclear. This CDR3 has 14 residues. V was shortened by 1 base and J by 5 bases, with 9 bases between the two germline ends. Germline loops: CDR1 SEHNR, CDR2 FQNEAQ (reference sequence). CDR3 DNA sequence: TGTGCCAGCAGCTTAGAACAGAGCAACAATGAGCAGTTCTTC. Amino acids: CASSLEQSNNEQFF.

This clonotype was counted at least ten times. The chain couples TRBV29-1 to TRBJ2-3, with D unresolved. The CDR3 totals 12 residues. The ends were cut back, 5 bases at V and 0 bases at J, with 6 bases in the middle. Germline CDR1 and CDR2: SQVTM and ANQGSEA. CDR3 region: CSVQASTDTQYF. In DNA form, the CDR3 reads TGCAGCGTTCAAGCCAGCACAGATACGCAGTATTTT.

This clonotype was detected many times. This sequence joins TRBV11-2 and TRBJ2-7; TRBD1 matches at 9 bases. Germline assignment: CDR1 SGHAT and CDR2 FQNNGV. The CDR3 extends over 15 amino acids. Trimming removed 5 bases from V and 5 bases from J; junction bases left unmatched: 10. The CDR3 nucleotides read TGTGCCAGCAGCCCCTACCACAGGGGGCAGGACGAGCAGTACTTC. It specifies CASSPYHRGQDEQYF.